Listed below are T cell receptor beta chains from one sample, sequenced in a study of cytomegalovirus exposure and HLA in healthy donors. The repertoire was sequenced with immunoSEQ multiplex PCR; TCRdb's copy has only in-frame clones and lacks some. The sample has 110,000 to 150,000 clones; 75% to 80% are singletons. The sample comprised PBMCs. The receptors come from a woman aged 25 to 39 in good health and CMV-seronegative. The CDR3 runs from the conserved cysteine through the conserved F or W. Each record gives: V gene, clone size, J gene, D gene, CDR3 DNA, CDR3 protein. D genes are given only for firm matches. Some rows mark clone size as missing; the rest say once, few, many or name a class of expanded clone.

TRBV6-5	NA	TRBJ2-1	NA	TGTGCCAGCAACCCTTCAGGGGTCAGGAATGAGCAGTTCTTC	CASNPSGVRNEQFF
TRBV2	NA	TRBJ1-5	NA	TGTGCCAGCAGCGACACTCAGCCCCAGCATTTT	CASSDTQPQHF
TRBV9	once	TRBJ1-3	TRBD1	TGTGCCAGCAGCGCCAGGGGGCCTGGAAACACCATATATTTT	CASSARGPGNTIYF
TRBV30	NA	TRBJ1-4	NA	TGTGCCTGGAGTGTAACCGGGGGTAATGAAAAACTGTTTTTT	CAWSVTGGNEKLFF
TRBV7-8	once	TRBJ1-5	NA	TGTGCCAGCAGCCTCCGGGACACCGGTTTAAGCAATCAGCCCCAGCATTTT	CASSLRDTGLSNQPQHF
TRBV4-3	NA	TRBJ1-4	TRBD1	TGCGCCAGCAGCCAAGCTAACAGGGGGCTGGAGGAAAAACTGTTTTTT	CASSQANRGLEEKLFF
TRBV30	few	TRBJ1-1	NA	TGTGCCTGGAGTAAACAGGCCTTGACTGAAGCTTTCTTT	CAWSKQALTEAFF
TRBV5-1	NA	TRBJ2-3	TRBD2	TGCGCCAGCAGCCCGACCCTTAGCGGGGGAGCCACAGATACGCAGTATTTT	CASSPTLSGGATDTQYF
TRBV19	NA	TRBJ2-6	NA	TGTGCCAGTAAGGCAGGGCGTAACTCTGGGGCCAACGTCCTGACTTTC	CASKAGRNSGANVLTF
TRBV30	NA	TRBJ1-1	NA	TGTGCCTGGAGTGCGGGGAACACTGAAGCTTTCTTT	CAWSAGNTEAFF
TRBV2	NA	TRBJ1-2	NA	TGTGCCAGCAGTGAACGGACAGTTAATAACTATGGCTACACCTTC	CASSERTVNNYGYTF
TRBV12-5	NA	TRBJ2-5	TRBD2	TGTGCTAGTGCCCCCGGGACTAGCGCTCGAGAGGAGACCCAGTACTTC	CASAPGTSAREETQYF
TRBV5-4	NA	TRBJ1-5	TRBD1	TGTGCCAGCAGCTCACAGGGGAGCGATCAGCCCCAGCATTTT	CASSSQGSDQPQHF
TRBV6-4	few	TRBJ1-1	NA	TGTGCCAGCAGTGGACAGGCGGCGAACACTGAAGCTTTCTTT	CASSGQAANTEAFF
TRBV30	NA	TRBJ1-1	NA	TGTGCCTGGAGTGTTGCCCGACGGGGGAACACTGAAGCTTTCTTT	CAWSVARRGNTEAFF
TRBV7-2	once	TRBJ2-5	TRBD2	TGTGCCAGCAGCTTAGGAGCGGGGGGGCAAGAGACCCAGTACTTC	CASSLGAGGQETQYF
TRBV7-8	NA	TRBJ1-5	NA	TGTGCCAGCAGCTTAGGCCGGCAGGTCAGCAATCAGCCCCAGCATTTT	CASSLGRQVSNQPQHF
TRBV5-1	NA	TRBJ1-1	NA	TGCGCCAGCAGCTTGGCGGGGGGGTACACTGAAGCTTTCTTT	CASSLAGGYTEAFF
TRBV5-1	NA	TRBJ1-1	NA	TGCGCCAGCAGCTTGACAGGGACCTTGAACACTGAAGCTTTCTTT	CASSLTGTLNTEAFF
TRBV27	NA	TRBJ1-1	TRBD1	TGTGCCAGCAGTTTATTACAGGGGGGGGAAGCTTTCTTT	CASSLLQGGEAFF
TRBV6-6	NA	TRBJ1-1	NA	TGTGCCAGCACTATCAAGGGAGACACTGAAGCTTTCTTT	CASTIKGDTEAFF
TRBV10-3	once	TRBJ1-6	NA	TGTGCCATCAGGCGGGACCTAGGGTCACCCCTCCACTTT	CAIRRDLGSPLHF
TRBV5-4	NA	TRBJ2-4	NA	TGTGCCAGCAGCTTAGGCAGGTTAACCAAAAACATTCAGTACTTC	CASSLGRLTKNIQYF
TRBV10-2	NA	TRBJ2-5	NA	TGCGCCAGCAGCAGGAGCGGGCAAGAGACCCAGTACTTC	CASSRSGQETQYF
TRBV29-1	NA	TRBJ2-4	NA	TGCAGCGTAGCGGAGACCATTCAGTACTTC	CSVAETIQYF
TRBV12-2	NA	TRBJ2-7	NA	TGTGCAAGTCGAATAAGGGCGCAGGGGGCTGAGGAGCAGTACTTC	CASRIRAQGAEEQYF
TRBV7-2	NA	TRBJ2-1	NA	TGTGCCAGCAGCTTAGTAGCAGGGGTCACCTACAATGAGCAGTTCTTC	CASSLVAGVTYNEQFF
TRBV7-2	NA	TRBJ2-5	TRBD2	TGTGCCAGCAGCCCTACTAGCGGGGGGTACCAAGAGACCCAGTACTTC	CASSPTSGGYQETQYF
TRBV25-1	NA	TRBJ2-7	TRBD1	TGTGCCAGCAGTGAACACCGACAGGGGGCGGGAGAGCAGTACTTC	CASSEHRQGAGEQYF
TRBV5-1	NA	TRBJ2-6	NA	TGCGCCACCTACCCCGGGGACTCTGGGGCCAACGTCCTGACTTTC	CATYPGDSGANVLTF
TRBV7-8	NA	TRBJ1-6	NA	TGTGCCAGCAGCCGCGGACAAACGAATTCACCCCTCCACTTT	CASSRGQTNSPLHF
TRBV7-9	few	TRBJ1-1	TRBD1	TGTGCCAGCAGACCCGGGACAGGGGGATATACGAACACTGAAGCTTTCTTT	CASRPGTGGYTNTEAFF
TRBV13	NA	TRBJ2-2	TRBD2	TGTGCCAGCAGCTCGAGACTAGCGGGGTACCCTGAAGACAACACCGGGGAGCTGTTTTTT	CASSSRLAGYPEDNTGELFF
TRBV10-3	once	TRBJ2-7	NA	TGTGCCATCAGTGAGTCAGAGGGATTCTCCTACGAGCAGTACTTC	CAISESEGFSYEQYF
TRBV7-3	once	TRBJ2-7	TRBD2	TGTGCCAGCAGCTTAAAAGCGGGGGGAGTCTACGAGCAGTACTTC	CASSLKAGGVYEQYF
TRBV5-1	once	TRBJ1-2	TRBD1	TGCGCCAGCAGCTTCGACAGGGGGAGAGACTATGGCTACACCTTC	CASSFDRGRDYGYTF
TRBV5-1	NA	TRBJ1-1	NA	TGCGCCAGCGGTTCGGGGACTGAAGCTTTCTTT	CASGSGTEAFF
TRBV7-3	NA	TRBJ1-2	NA	TGTGCCAGCAGCACAGGGAATGACTATGGCTACACCTTC	CASSTGNDYGYTF
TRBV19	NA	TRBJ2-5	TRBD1	TGTGCCAGTACCCCGGGACAGGGAAGAGAGACCCAGTACTTC	CASTPGQGRETQYF